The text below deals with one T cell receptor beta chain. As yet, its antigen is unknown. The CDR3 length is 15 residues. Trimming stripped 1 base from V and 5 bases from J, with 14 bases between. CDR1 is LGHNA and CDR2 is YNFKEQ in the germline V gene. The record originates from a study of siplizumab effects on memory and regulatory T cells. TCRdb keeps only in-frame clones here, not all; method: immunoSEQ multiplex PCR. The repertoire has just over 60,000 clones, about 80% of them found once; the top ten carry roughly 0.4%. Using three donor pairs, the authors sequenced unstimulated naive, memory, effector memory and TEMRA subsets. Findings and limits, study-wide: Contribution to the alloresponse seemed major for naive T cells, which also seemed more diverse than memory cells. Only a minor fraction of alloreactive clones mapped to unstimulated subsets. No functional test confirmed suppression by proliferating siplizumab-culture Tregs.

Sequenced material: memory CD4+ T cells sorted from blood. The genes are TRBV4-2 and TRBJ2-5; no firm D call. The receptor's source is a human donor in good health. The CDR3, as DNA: TGTGCCAGCAGCCAAGCGACTGGAAGGTGGGAGACCCAGTACTTC. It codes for CASSQATGRWETQYF.